This T cell receptor (beta chain) was sequenced in a study of cytotoxic CD8 clonotypes in ibrutinib-treated CLL. The wider study: The response samples were taken once patients had been treated for a median of about 12 months, range 6 to 36.

This CDR3 contains 15 residues. The ends were cut back, 4 bases at V and 4 bases at J, with 17 bases in the middle. Per germline, CDR1 SGHTS and CDR2 YDEGEE. Profiling relied on immunoSEQ multiplex PCR, and the TCRdb table lists in-frame clones only, not all of them. This repertoire shows about 160,000 clones, 81% found once; its top ten account for about 2%. The chain couples TRBV5-8 to TRBJ2-5, with D hard to call. This clonotype originated in a human donor with chronic lymphocytic leukemia. The specimen was PBMCs, collected after 12 months of ibrutinib treatment. The CDR3 here is CASSPSPTKGETQYF. The CDR3 DNA is TGTGCCAGCAGCCCTTCACCTACCAAAGGAGAGACCCAGTACTTC.